This T cell receptor (beta chain) was sequenced during a study of blood T cell repertoires in COVID-19. The junction had 7 bases not matched to a gene; V was cut back by 7 bases and J by 5 bases. The CDR3 has 14 amino acids. Germline values: CDR1 SNHLY, CDR2 FYNNEI. This clone occurred a few times. Original handling: Estimation of nucleated cell counts was performed using reference gene primer amplification. TCRdb's copy holds only in-frame clones and misses some; the assay was immunoSEQ multiplex PCR. V, J and clone size are taken as reported in that table, and D and trimming were inferred from the DNA itself. The data contain under 300,000 clones, approximately 91% of them singletons.

This sequence joins TRBV2 and TRBJ2-1, with TRBD1 matching 8 bases. The origin of this receptor is a woman in her 40s with acute COVID-19. Sequencing used PBMCs or T cells enriched from blood (not recorded which). The CDR3 DNA reads as TGTGCCAGCACCCAACAGACAGGGGACAATGAGCAGTTCTTC. Its protein is CASTQQTGDNEQFF.